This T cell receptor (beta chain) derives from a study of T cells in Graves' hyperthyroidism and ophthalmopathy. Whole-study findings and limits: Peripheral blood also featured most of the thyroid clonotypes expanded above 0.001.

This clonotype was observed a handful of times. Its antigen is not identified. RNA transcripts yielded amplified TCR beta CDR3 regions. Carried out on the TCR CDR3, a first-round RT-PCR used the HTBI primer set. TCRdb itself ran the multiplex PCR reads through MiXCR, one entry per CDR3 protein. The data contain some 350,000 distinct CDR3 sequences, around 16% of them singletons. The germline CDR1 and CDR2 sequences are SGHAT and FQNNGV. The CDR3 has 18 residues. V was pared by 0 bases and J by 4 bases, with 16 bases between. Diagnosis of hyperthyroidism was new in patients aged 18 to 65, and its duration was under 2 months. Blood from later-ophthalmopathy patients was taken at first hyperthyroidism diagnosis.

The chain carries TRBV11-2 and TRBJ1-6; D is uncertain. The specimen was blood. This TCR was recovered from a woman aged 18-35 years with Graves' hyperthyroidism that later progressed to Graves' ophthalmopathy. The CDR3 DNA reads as TGTGCCAGCAGCTTAGAAGGATCAATGTACATTTATAATTCACCCCTCCACTTT. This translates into CASSLEGSMYIYNSPLHF.